What follows is one TCR beta chain and its context. Its antigen has not been determined. Per-nucleotide qualities are absent, and no much larger clonotype sits a single base away. These data come from a study of T cell changes during pregnancy in multiple sclerosis (dated by TCRdb to about 2019). Broadly, across the study: Changes in the T cell repertoire over the course of pregnancy were examined in this study in women with multiple sclerosis.

Via the germline V gene, CDR1 is SGHVS and CDR2 FQNEAQ. Trimming at the junction amounts to 1 base on V and 7 bases on J, and the germline ends lie 13 bases apart. The CDR3 covers 14 residues, taking in both the cysteine and the phenylalanine. The only DNA kept is the CDR3, 42 bases in frame from the first base. Libraries were built with the immunoSEQ multiplex PCR assay. The clones in this table, taken by TCRdb from immuneACCESS, are in-frame only. Not every clone is retained; where verified, under half of the shortfall comes from an unresolved V gene, and the cause of the rest is unknown. The sample table contains approximately 98,000 clones; only one count was recorded for about 92% of them. The ten top clones hold roughly 2.3% of the sample.

This sequence was found in a female donor in good health, enrolled as a control in a pregnancy study. The sample consisted of peripheral blood, taken after pregnancy. The V and J genes are TRBV7-8 and TRBJ1-1; perhaps TRBD1 is the D gene, with 6 bases matching. Here is the DNA: TGTGCCAGCAGCTTAGACAGGGTAATCGGTGAAGCTTTCTTT. This is translated as CASSLDRVIGEAFF.